This T cell receptor beta chain emerged from a study of blood T cell repertoires in COVID-19. In the study overall: Samples came from the United States, Italy and Spain, spanning acute and convalescent COVID-19. T cells, B-cell-depleted T cells, or PBMCs supplied cDNA or gDNA.

CDR1 is SGHVS, CDR2 FQNEAQ, per germline. CDR3 length: 16 amino acids. Unmatched junction bases numbered 7, after V lost 5 bases and J lost 2 bases. Per the original methods: Estimates of nucleated cell counts were drawn from the amplification of reference gene primers. Sequenced by immunoSEQ multiplex PCR; TCRdb stores in-frame clones only, minus some. The V and J calls and clone size were taken over from that table, and D and trimming were inferred from the DNA. The sample shows more than 120,000 clones, approximately 89% of them seen only once. The sequenced material came from peripheral blood. The genes are TRBV7-8 and TRBJ2-5, with 11 bases that match TRBD2. The source is a human donor in a cohort sampled during active COVID-19. The CDR3 reads CASSPRLAGIQETQYF. As DNA, the CDR3 is TGTGCCAGCAGCCCAAGACTAGCGGGGATACAAGAGACCCAGTACTTC.